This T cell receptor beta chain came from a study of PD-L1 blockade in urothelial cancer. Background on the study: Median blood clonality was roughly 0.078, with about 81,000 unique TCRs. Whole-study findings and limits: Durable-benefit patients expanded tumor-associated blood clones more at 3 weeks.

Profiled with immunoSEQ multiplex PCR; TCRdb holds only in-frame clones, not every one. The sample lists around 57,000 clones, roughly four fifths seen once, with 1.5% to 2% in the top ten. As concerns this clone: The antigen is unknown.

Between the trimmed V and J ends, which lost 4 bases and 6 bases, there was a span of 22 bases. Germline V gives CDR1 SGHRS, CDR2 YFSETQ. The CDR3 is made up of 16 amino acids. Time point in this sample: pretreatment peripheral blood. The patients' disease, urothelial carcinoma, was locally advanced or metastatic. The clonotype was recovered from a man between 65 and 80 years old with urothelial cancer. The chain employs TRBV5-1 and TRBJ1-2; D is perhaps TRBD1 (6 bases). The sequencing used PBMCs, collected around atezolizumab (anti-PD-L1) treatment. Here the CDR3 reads CASSPLDGRGGDGYTF. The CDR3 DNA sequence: TGCGCCAGCAGCCCGCTGGATGGCAGAGGGGGGGATGGCTACACCTTC.